Sequencing of this TCR beta chain was carried out in a study of Graves' ophthalmopathy and Graves' hyperthyroidism. Transcripts of RNA were the source for amplifying TCR beta CDR3 regions. In the first round, RT-PCR was carried out with HTBI primers, and a multiplex PCR formed the second round. TCRdb analysed the multiplex PCR reads with MiXCR anew, one entry per CDR3 protein. This table has a few hundred thousand distinct CDR3 sequences, approximately 15% appearing once. This clonotype was seen many times. Material for sequencing was peripheral blood. The receptor was isolated from a woman under 30 with stable Graves' hyperthyroidism.

The CDR3 reads CSASGGVSQPQHF. The CDR3 DNA reads as TGCAGTGCTTCCGGGGGCGTGAGCCAGCCCCAGCATTTT. This chain uses TRBV20-1 with TRBJ1-5; a possible D gene is TRBD1 (6 bases). V lost 5 bases and J 7 bases, leaving 15 bases between the germline ends. CDR1 and CDR2 (germline): DFQATT, SNEGSKA (reference sequence). CDR3 length: 13 residues.